These T cell receptor beta chains were read from a single sample in a study of control samples from healthy donors and cancer patients. TCRdb keeps only in-frame clones here, not all; method: immunoSEQ multiplex PCR. Counted here are fewer than 200,000 clones, 85% to 90% occurring once; the ten biggest clones make up roughly 1.3%. Sequencing was performed on blood. These TCRs come from a woman aged 45 to 65 in good health. Each CDR3 is given with its conserved first and last residue. Fields, in order: V gene, D gene, J gene, clone size, CDR3 protein, CDR3 DNA. The D gene is left open where the match is weak. Size values are once, few and many counts, or a class for expanded clones, and some rows have none.

V: TRBV7-2; D: NA; J: TRBJ2-7; size: NA; CDR3: CASSLASAYEQYF; DNA: TGTGCCAGCAGCTTGGCTTCAGCCTACGAGCAGTACTTC
V: TRBV6-6; D: NA; J: TRBJ1-5; size: NA; CDR3: CASNQGSGRSNQPQHF; DNA: TGTGCCAGCAACCAGGGGTCAGGTAGAAGCAATCAGCCCCAGCATTTT
V: TRBV27; D: NA; J: TRBJ1-6; size: NA; CDR3: CASSFRSRGSSYNSPLHF; DNA: TGTGCCAGCAGTTTTCGATCTCGGGGTAGCTCCTATAATTCACCCCTCCACTTT
V: TRBV30; D: TRBD1; J: TRBJ2-7; size: NA; CDR3: CAWSSRTGGHYF; DNA: TGTGCCTGGAGTTCTCGGACAGGGGGCCATTACTTC
V: TRBV27; D: NA; J: TRBJ2-4; size: NA; CDR3: CASHPAGRAKNIQYF; DNA: TGTGCCAGCCACCCAGCAGGGAGAGCCAAAAACATTCAGTACTTC
V: TRBV18; D: NA; J: TRBJ1-1; size: NA; CDR3: CASSPLGRETEAFF; DNA: TGTGCCAGCTCACCTCTGGGGAGGGAAACTGAAGCTTTCTTT
V: TRBV28; D: TRBD1; J: TRBJ1-5; size: NA; CDR3: CASSLSDRRNQPQHF; DNA: TGTGCCAGCAGTTTATCGGACAGGAGAAATCAGCCCCAGCATTTT
V: TRBV18; D: NA; J: TRBJ2-7; size: NA; CDR3: CASSHSVDSYEQYF; DNA: TGTGCCAGCTCACATTCGGTTGATTCCTACGAGCAGTACTTC
V: TRBV6-5; D: TRBD1; J: TRBJ1-5; size: once; CDR3: CASSYLQGLSNQPQHF; DNA: TGTGCCAGCAGTTACCTACAGGGGCTCAGCAATCAGCCCCAGCATTTT
V: TRBV7-9; D: NA; J: TRBJ2-2; size: NA; CDR3: CASSPTSGPHTGELFF; DNA: TGTGCCAGCAGCCCAACTTCCGGGCCCCACACCGGGGAGCTGTTTTTT
V: TRBV5-1; D: NA; J: TRBJ2-5; size: NA; CDR3: CASSRGALASQETQYF; DNA: TGCGCCAGCAGTAGGGGGGCGCTGGCCTCTCAAGAGACCCAGTACTTC
V: TRBV12-5; D: TRBD1; J: TRBJ1-1; size: NA; CDR3: CASGLVTGGWRLFEAFF; DNA: TGTGCTAGTGGTTTGGTAACAGGGGGCTGGCGACTCTTTGAAGCTTTCTTT
V: TRBV28; D: NA; J: TRBJ1-2; size: NA; CDR3: CASSFGTSGYTF; DNA: TGTGCCAGCAGTTTTGGGACCTCGGGCTACACCTTC
V: TRBV9; D: TRBD1; J: TRBJ2-5; size: NA; CDR3: CASSGTGVGTQYF; DNA: TGTGCCAGCAGCGGTACAGGGGTGGGGACCCAGTACTTC